What follows are 12 T cell receptor beta chains derived from one specimen sequenced in a study of cytomegalovirus exposure and HLA in healthy donors. Assay used: immunoSEQ multiplex PCR; TCRdb lists only in-frame clones, some missing. Of under 250,000 clones listed, around 78% are singletons. Sequencing was performed on PBMCs. These receptors were obtained from a woman aged 18-29 years in good health and CMV-seronegative.

This clone has a single count. The chain carries TRBV28 and TRBJ1-1, with D hard to call. V lost 2 bases to trimming and J lost 0 bases, with 13 bases between them. In germline, CDR1 is MDHEN, CDR2 SYDVKM. The CDR3 contains 16 residues. CDR3 amino acids: CASSLRDFTMNTEAFF. The CDR3 DNA follows: TGTGCCAGCAGTTTAAGGGATTTTACTATGAACACTGAAGCTTTCTTT.

The CDR3 loop reads CSAASSYEQYF. The CDR3 bases are TGCAGTGCTGCGAGTTCCTACGAGCAGTACTTC. This chain links TRBV20-1 with TRBJ2-7; D not certain. In germline, CDR1 is DFQATT, CDR2 SNEGSKA (reference sequence). The CDR3 has 11 amino acids. Trimming pared 5 bases from V and 1 base from J, leaving 6 bases between.

This CDR3 reads CASSYGGGAPYNEQFF. The CDR3 nucleotides read TGTGCCAGCAGTTACGGCGGGGGGGCCCCCTACAATGAGCAGTTCTTC. The genes are TRBV6-5 and TRBJ2-1; 9 bases map to TRBD2. This CDR3 spans 16 amino acids. V was pared by 2 bases and J by 2 bases, with 4 bases of the junction left unmatched. Germline V CDR1 and CDR2: MNHEY, SVGAGI.

The genes are TRBV28 and TRBJ1-2, with D uncertain. This CDR3 is built from 12 residues. Germline assignment: CDR1 MDHEN and CDR2 SYDVKM. V lost 2 bases and J 4 bases, leaving 5 bases between the germline ends. The DNA for the CDR3 is TGTGCCAGCAGTTTAGCGGGCTATGGCTACACCTTC. Translation: CASSLAGYGYTF.

The chain combines TRBV2 with TRBJ1-5; D uncertain. The germline V gene encodes CDR1 SNHLY and CDR2 FYNNEI. The CDR3 extends over 15 amino acids. V lost 2 bases to trimming and J lost 6 bases, with 14 bases between them. The CDR3 DNA reads TGTGCCAGCAGTGAATTTGGATGGGGAGGTCAGCCCCAGCATTTT. Amino acids: CASSEFGWGGQPQHF.

Concerning this clone: Other DNA variants within this sample encode the same CDR3. The CDR3 DNA reads TGTGCCAGCAGTCTCGGACTAGCGGGAGTGAATGAGCAGTTCTTC. Translated, it gives CASSLGLAGVNEQFF. This sequence joins TRBV27 and TRBJ2-1; 13 bases align to TRBD2. This CDR3 comprises 15 residues. The germline gives CDR1 MNHEY, CDR2 SMNVEV (reference sequence). With V trimmed by 5 bases and J by 7 bases, 5 bases remained unmatched.

V and J are TRBV27 and TRBJ2-5; unclear D gene. Germline V gives CDR1 MNHEY, CDR2 SMNVEV (reference sequence). The CDR3 has 15 amino acids. Deletions cut 1 base from V and 1 base from J, with 10 bases between. CDR3 loop: CASSLLGSSQETQYF. Here the CDR3 DNA reads TGTGCCAGCAGTTTATTGGGCAGCTCCCAAGAGACCCAGTACTTC.

V and J are TRBV5-1 and TRBJ1-1; D uncertain. The germline V and J ends were trimmed by 5 bases and 5 bases, with 13 bases remaining between them. CDR3 length: 13 residues. Germline CDR1 is SGHRS and CDR2 is YFSETQ. The chain's CDR3 is CASRGPGNTEAFF. The CDR3 DNA sequence: TGCGCCAGCAGGGGTCCGGGAAATACTGAAGCTTTCTTT.

This rearrangement joins TRBV29-1 to TRBJ1-2, with D unclear. This CDR3 is built from 12 residues. V was clipped by 8 bases and J by 4 bases, with 14 bases between them. The germline V gene has CDR1 SQVTM and CDR2 ANQGSEA. This chain's CDR3 is CSTMGGLYGYTF. The CDR3 DNA is TGCAGCACTATGGGCGGACTCTATGGCTACACCTTC.

The chain carries TRBV2 and TRBJ2-5, with a possible D match to TRBD2 (6 bases). Trimming removed 1 base at V and 4 bases at J, with 7 bases between. CDR1 SNHLY and CDR2 FYNNEI come from the germline V gene. The CDR3 has 13 amino acids. CDR3 sequence: CASSEGGGETQYF. The DNA for the CDR3 is TGTGCCAGCAGTGAAGGGGGAGGAGAGACCCAGTACTTC.

The chain joins TRBV9 to TRBJ1-2; 7 bases match TRBD1. The CDR3 is 15 amino acids. V was clipped by 0 bases and J by 0 bases; unmatched bases: 2. CDR1 and CDR2 (germline): SGDLS, YYNGEE. CDR3: CASSVGDSTNYGYTF. In DNA, the CDR3 is TGTGCCAGCAGCGTAGGGGACAGTACTAACTATGGCTACACCTTC. The full variable domain, in which reference TRBV9 and TRBJ1-2 provide the parts outside the CDR3, is DSGVTQTPKHLITATGQRVTLRCSPRSGDLSVYWYQQSLDQGLQFLIQYYNGEERAKGNILERFSAQQFPDLHSELNLSSLELGDSALYFCASSVGDSTNYGYTFGSGTRLTVV.

The chain couples TRBV5-1 to TRBJ2-7; 11 nucleotides align to TRBD1. After removal of 3 bases from V and 2 bases from J, the junction contained 4 bases not matched to a gene. The CDR3 has 15 amino acids. Germline-derived CDR1 and CDR2 are SGHRS and YFSETQ. The CDR3: CASSWGQGDTYEQYF. The CDR3 DNA reads TGCGCCAGCAGCTGGGGACAGGGGGACACCTACGAGCAGTACTTC. The variable domain in full, with the rest retrieved from reference TRBV5-1 and TRBJ2-7, is KAGVTQTPRYLIKTRGQQVTLSCSPISGHRSVSWYQQTPGQGLQFLFEYFSETQRNKGNFPGRFSGRQFSNSRSEMNVSTLELGDSALYLCASSWGQGDTYEQYFGPGTRLTVT.